The clone carrying this T cell receptor beta chain occurred a few times. The target antigen is unknown. The data were obtained in a study of early T cells in non-severe SARS-CoV-2 infection. As for the study in general: Sequencing targeted bulk RNA from unsorted whole blood, leaving chains unpaired. Study-wide results and limits: Anti-spike CD8 specificities were favored by VDJdb matching, whose results missed private and CD4 specificities.

Attachment of unique molecular identifiers to individual cDNA molecules was performed. A single record per CDR3 protein comes from TCRdb applying MiXCR to the 5' RACE reads. The table has just over 95,000 distinct CDR3 sequences, 11% seen once. The sequence was obtained from an adult who was a healthcare worker with PCR-confirmed SARS-CoV-2 infection or an uninfected control (not recorded which). Sequencing was carried out using whole blood.

CDR3 protein: CASSQDMGDHQPQHF. As DNA, the CDR3 is TGCGCCAGCAGCCAAGATATGGGGGATCATCAGCCCCAGCATTTT. The V and J genes are TRBV4-1 and TRBJ1-5; D is perhaps TRBD1 (5 bases). Germline V gene data show CDR1 as MGHRA and CDR2 as YSYEKL. The CDR3 spans 15 residues. Deletions cut 0 bases from V and 5 bases from J, with 11 bases between.